This T cell receptor beta chain came from a study of vaccination effects on CD4 cells after COVID-19. Data came from immunoSEQ multiplex PCR; TCRdb stores just in-frame clones and leaves some out. This table has around 50,000 clones, about four fifths appearing once. Once cultured for approximately ten days, the cells underwent separation to obtain CD4+ T cells. By PCR, the person was confirmed to have had SARS-CoV-2 infection between March and December 2020. Participants received two doses of either the BNT162b2 or mRNA-1273 vaccine. Turning to this clone: Antigen specificity is unknown. A read error may produce the germline difference seen at one junction end.

The sequence came from a human donor who had a prior SARS-CoV-2 infection. Sample: CD4+ T cells from PBMCs cultured without peptide, taken after COVID-19 vaccination.

CDR3 residues: CATNREQGDAGELFF. As DNA, the CDR3 is TGTGCCACCAACAGAGAACAGGGGGATGCCGGGGAGCTGTTTTTT. The genes are TRBV15 and TRBJ2-2, with 8 bases lining up with TRBD1. The CDR3 spans 15 residues. Germline values: CDR1 LNHNV, CDR2 YYDKDF (reference sequence).